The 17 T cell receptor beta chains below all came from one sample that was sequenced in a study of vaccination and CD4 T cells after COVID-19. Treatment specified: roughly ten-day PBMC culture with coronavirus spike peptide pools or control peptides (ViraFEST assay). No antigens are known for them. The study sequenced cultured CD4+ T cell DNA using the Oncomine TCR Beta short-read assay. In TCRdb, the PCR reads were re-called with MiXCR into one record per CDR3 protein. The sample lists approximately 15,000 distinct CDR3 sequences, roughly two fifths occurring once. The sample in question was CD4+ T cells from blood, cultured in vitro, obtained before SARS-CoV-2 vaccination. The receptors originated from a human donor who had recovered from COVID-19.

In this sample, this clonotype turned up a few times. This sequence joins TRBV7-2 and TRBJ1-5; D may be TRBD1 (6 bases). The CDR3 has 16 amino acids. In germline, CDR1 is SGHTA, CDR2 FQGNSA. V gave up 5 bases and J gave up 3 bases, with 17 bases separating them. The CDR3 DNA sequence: TGTGCCAGCAGCCGGAACGTTGGGGACACCAATCAGCCCCAGCATTTT. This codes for CASSRNVGDTNQPQHF.

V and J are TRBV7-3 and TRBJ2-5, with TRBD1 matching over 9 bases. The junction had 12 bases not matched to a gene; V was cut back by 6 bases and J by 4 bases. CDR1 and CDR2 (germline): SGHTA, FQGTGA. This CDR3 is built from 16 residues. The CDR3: CASSATGGSFGETQYF. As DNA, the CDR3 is TGTGCCAGCAGTGCGACAGGGGGAAGCTTTGGAGAGACCCAGTACTTC.

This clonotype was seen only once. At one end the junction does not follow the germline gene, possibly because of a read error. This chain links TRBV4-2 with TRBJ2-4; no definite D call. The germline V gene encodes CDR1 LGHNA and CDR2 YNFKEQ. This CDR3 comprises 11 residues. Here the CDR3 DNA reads TGTGCCAGCAGCCAAGGCCAAGTTCTCTGGTTC. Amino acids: CASSQGQVLWF.

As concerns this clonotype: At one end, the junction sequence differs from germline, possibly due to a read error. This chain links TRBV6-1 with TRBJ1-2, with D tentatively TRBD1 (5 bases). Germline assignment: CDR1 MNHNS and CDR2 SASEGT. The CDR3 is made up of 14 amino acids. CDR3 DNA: TGTGCCAGCAGTGACGGGGCCTCGGGATATGGCTGCACCTTC. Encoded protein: CASSDGASGYGCTF.

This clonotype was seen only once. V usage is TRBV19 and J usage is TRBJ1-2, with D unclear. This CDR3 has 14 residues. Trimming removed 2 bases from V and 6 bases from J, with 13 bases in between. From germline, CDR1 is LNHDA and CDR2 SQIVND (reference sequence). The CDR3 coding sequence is TGTGCCAGTAGTATATATGGGGATGCAAATGGCTACACCTTC. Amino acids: CASSIYGDANGYTF.

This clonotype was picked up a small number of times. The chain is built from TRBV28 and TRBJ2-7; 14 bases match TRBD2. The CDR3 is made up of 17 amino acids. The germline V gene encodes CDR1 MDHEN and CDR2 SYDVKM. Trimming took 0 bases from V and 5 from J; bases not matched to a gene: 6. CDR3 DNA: TGTGCCAGCAGTTTATGGACTAGCGGGAGGGTGGTAGACGAGCAGTACTTC. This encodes CASSLWTSGRVVDEQYF. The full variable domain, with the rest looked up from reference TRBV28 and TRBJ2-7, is DVKVTQSSRYLVKRTGEKVFLECVQDMDHENMFWYRQDPGLGLRLIYFSYDVKMKEKGDIPEGYSVSREKKERFSLILESASTNQTSMYLCASSLWTSGRVVDEQYFGPGTRLTVT.

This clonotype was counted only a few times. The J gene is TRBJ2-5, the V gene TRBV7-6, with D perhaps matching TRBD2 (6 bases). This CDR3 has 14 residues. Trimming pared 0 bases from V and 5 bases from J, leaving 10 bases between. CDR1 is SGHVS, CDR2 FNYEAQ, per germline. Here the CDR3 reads CASSLAGGYETQYF. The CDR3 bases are TGTGCCAGCAGCTTAGCAGGAGGGTACGAGACCCAGTACTTC.

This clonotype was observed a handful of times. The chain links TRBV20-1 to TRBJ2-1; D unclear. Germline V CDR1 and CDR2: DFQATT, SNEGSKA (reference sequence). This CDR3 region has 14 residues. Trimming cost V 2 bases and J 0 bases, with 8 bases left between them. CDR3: CSARRASSYNEQFF. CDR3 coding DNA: TGCAGTGCTAGACGGGCAAGCTCCTACAATGAGCAGTTCTTC.

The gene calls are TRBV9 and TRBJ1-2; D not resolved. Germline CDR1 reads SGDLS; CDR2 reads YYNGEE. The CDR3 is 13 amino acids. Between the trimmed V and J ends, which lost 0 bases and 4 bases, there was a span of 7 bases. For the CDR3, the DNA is TGTGCCAGCAGCGTAGGACGCGGCTATGGCTACACCTTC. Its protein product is CASSVGRGYGYTF.

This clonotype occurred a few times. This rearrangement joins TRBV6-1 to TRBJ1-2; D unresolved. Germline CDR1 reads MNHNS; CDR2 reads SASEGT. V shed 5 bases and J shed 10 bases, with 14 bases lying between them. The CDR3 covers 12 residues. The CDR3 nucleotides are TGTGCCAGCAGTCGCCTCAGTAGGGACTACACCTTC. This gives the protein CASSRLSRDYTF.

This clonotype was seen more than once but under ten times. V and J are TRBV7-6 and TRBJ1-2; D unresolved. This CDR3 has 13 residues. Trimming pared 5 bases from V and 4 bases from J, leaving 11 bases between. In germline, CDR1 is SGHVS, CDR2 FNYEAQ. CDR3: CASSPSQSYGYTF. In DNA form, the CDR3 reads TGTGCCAGCAGCCCCTCACAGAGCTATGGCTACACCTTC.

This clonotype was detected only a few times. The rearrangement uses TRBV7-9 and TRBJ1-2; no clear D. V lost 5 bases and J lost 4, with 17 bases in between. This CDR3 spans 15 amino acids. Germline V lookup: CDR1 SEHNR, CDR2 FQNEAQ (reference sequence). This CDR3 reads CASSQSDGSSYGYTF. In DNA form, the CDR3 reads TGTGCCAGCAGCCAATCGGACGGGTCGTCCTATGGCTACACCTTC.

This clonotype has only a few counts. The CDR3 loop is CASSEGLPGNTIYF. In nucleotides, the CDR3 is TGTGCCAGCAGTGAAGGTCTCCCTGGAAACACCATATATTTT. The genes are TRBV6-1 and TRBJ1-3; D not resolved. V was clipped by 1 base and J by 2 bases, with 6 bases between them. The germline V gene has CDR1 MNHNS and CDR2 SASEGT. CDR3 length: 14 amino acids.

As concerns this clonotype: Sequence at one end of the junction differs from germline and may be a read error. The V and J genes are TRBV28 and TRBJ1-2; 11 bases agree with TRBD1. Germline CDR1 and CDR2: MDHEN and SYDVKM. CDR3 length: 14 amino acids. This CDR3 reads CASAGTGGFYGYTF. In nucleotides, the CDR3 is TGTGCCAGCGCAGGGACAGGGGGATTCTATGGTTACACCTTC.

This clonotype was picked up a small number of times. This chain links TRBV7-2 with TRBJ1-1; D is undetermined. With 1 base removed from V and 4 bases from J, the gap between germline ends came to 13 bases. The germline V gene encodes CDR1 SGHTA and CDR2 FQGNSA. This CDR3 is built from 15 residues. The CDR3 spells CASSLVGGDGTEAFF. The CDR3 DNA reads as TGTGCCAGCAGCTTAGTAGGTGGGGATGGCACTGAAGCTTTCTTT.

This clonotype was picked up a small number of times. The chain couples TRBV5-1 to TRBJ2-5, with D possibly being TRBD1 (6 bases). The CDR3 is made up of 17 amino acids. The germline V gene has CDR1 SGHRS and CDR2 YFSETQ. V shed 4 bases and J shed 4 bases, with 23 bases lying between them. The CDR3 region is CASSGGGDRSLLETQYF. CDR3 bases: TGCGCCAGCAGCGGAGGTGGCGACAGGAGTCTTTTAGAGACCCAGTACTTC. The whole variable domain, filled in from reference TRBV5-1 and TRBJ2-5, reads KAGVTQTPRYLIKTRGQQVTLSCSPISGHRSVSWYQQTPGQGLQFLFEYFSETQRNKGNFPGRFSGRQFSNSRSEMNVSTLELGDSALYLCASSGGGDRSLLETQYFGPGTRLLVL.

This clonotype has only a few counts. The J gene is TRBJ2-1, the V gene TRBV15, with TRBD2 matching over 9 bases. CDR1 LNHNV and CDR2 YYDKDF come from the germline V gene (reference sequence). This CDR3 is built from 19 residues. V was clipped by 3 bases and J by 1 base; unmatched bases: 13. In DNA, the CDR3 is TGTGCCACCAGCAGTCCGGCATTAGCGGGAGCGATGTCCTACAATGAGCAGTTCTTC. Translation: CATSSPALAGAMSYNEQFF.